The 8 T cell receptor beta chains in this list originate from one sample, sequenced in a study of T cell responses to AZD1222 COVID-19 vaccine. TCRdb's table, derived via immunoSEQ multiplex PCR, lists solely in-frame clones and lacks some. The table shows 130,000 to 150,000 clones, with more than 75% occurring only once. Source: peripheral blood, taken on day 0 of AZD1222 vaccination. The receptors were gathered from an adult in good health.

The chain joins TRBV9 to TRBJ2-1; TRBD2 might be the D (7 bases). CDR1 SGDLS and CDR2 YYNGEE come from the germline V gene. The V end lost 4 bases, the J end lost 6 bases, and 17 bases lay between the germline ends. This CDR3 region has 15 residues. The CDR3, as DNA: TGTGCCAGCAGCTCGCGGACTAGGGGGTTCAATGAGCAGTTCTTC. Its protein product is CASSSRTRGFNEQFF.

V gene TRBV18 combines with J gene TRBJ1-5; 8 bases map to TRBD1. J lost 3 bases, V lost 3 bases, and 13 bases had no gene match. Germline V gives CDR1 KGHSH, CDR2 LQKENI. The CDR3 contains 18 residues. CDR3 amino acids: CASSPRAGQVGNNQPQHF. The CDR3 DNA reads as TGTGCCAGCTCACCCCGAGCGGGACAGGTTGGGAACAATCAGCCCCAGCATTTT.

The rearrangement uses TRBV9 and TRBJ2-2; D is possibly TRBD1 (6 bases). Germline V lookup: CDR1 SGDLS, CDR2 YYNGEE. The CDR3 extends over 17 amino acids. Trimming left V 0 bases short and J 3 bases short, with 15 bases between. The CDR3 loop is CASSVVGRGIDTGELFF. The CDR3 coding sequence is TGTGCCAGCAGCGTAGTAGGCAGGGGTATCGACACCGGGGAGCTGTTTTTT.

This rearrangement joins TRBV4-1 to TRBJ2-7; TRBD2 aligns across 7 bases. J gave up 6 bases and V 1 base, and 6 bases lay outside the gene matches. Germline V gene data show CDR1 as MGHRA and CDR2 as YSYEKL. The CDR3 contains 14 residues. The CDR3 sequence is CASSQVWGGGEQYF. CDR3 in DNA: TGCGCCAGCAGCCAAGTATGGGGCGGGGGCGAGCAGTACTTC.

This clone was detected only once. This chain joins TRBV6-5 and TRBJ2-7; possible D gene TRBD1, 6 bases. The CDR3 extends over 11 amino acids. Trimming stripped 10 bases from V and 7 bases from J, with 14 bases between. Germline lookup yields CDR1 MNHEY and CDR2 SVGAGI. The CDR3 loop is CATTGLLEQYF. The CDR3 DNA reads as TGTGCCACGACAGGCCTGCTGGAGCAGTACTTC.

The chain joins TRBV4-1 to TRBJ2-1; 9 positions agree with TRBD2. Germline V gives CDR1 MGHRA, CDR2 YSYEKL. CDR3 size: 15 residues. With 4 bases clipped from V and 4 bases from J, the junction kept 5 bases outside the gene matches. The DNA of the CDR3 is TGCGCCAGCAGCCTGGGACTAGCCGCTTACAATGAGCAGTTCTTC. Residues: CASSLGLAAYNEQFF.

The J gene is TRBJ2-7, the V gene TRBV2, with 9 bases identical to TRBD1. Germline values: CDR1 SNHLY, CDR2 FYNNEI. The V gene end was trimmed by 4 bases and the J gene end by 11 bases; junction bases not matched to a gene: 0. The CDR3 is 10 residues long. CDR3 DNA: TGTGCCAGCAGTGGGACAGGGGAGTACTTC. It specifies CASSGTGEYF.

The V and J genes are TRBV6-4 and TRBJ2-3; 10 positions match TRBD2. CDR3 size: 15 residues. V was clipped by 6 bases and J by 4 bases; unmatched bases: 7. Per the germline V gene, CDR1 is MRHNA and CDR2 is SNTAGT. CDR3: CASSQAGGGPDTQYF. CDR3 in DNA: TGTGCCAGCAGCCAAGCGGGGGGGGGCCCAGATACGCAGTATTTT.